These 28 T cell receptor beta chains were sequenced from one sample in a study of human T cells and chemical hapten exposure. The time point was: patch test 3, about 24 weeks after DPC sensitization. Regarding treatment: therapeutic diphenylcyclopropenone sensitization with weekly scalp DPC. TCRdb re-analysed the RACE reads in MiXCR, keeping a single row per CDR3 protein. The sample has some 89,000 distinct CDR3 sequences; roughly 27% are singletons. Material: whole blood, obtained in connection with sensitization to the hapten diphenylcyclopropenone (DPC). The receptors shown here come from a man aged 40-55 years with alopecia areata. Some clones in this sample may be carry-over from other donors' samples.

The sample holds a few counts of this clonotype. J is TRBJ2-2 and V is TRBV7-6; no reliable D call. The germline CDR1 and CDR2 sequences are SGHVS and FNYEAQ. V gave up 0 bases and J gave up 4 bases, with 9 bases separating them. The CDR3 sequence is 15 residues long. The CDR3 coding sequence is TGTGCCAGCAGCTTAGCGGCTGCGGTCACCGGGGAGCTGTTTTTT. It translates to CASSLAAAVTGELFF.

This clonotype showed up many times. The chain joins TRBV28 to TRBJ1-5, with D possibly matching TRBD1 (5 bases). CDR1 is MDHEN and CDR2 is SYDVKM in the germline V gene. The V end was cut by 5 bases, the J end by 10 bases, with 12 bases between. This CDR3 spans 12 amino acids. As DNA, the CDR3 is TGTGCCAGCAGTCTACCTAGGGGTCCCCAGCATTTT. Its protein product is CASSLPRGPQHF.

In this sample, this clonotype turned up a few times. This chain uses TRBV10-3 with TRBJ2-3, with 7 bases matching TRBD2. Trimming at V came to 10 bases and at J to 3 bases, leaving 4 bases not matched to a gene. Germline V gene lookup returns CDR1 ENHRY and CDR2 SYGVKD. The CDR3 spans 12 residues. Written as DNA, the CDR3 is TGTGCCACTAAAGCGGGGACAGATACGCAGTATTTT. It specifies CATKAGTDTQYF.

This clonotype turned up a few times. The chain couples TRBV7-2 to TRBJ2-5; a possible D gene is TRBD2 (6 bases). The germline CDR1 and CDR2 sequences are SGHTA and FQGNSA. CDR3 length equals 16 residues. V lost 5 bases and J 1 base, leaving 17 bases between the germline ends. CDR3 sequence reads: CASSPRLDTGQETQYF. CDR3 nucleotides: TGTGCCAGCAGCCCTCGACTAGATACAGGCCAAGAGACCCAGTACTTC.

V gene TRBV7-9 combines with J gene TRBJ1-4; D is ambiguous. The V gene lost 1 base and the J gene lost 10 bases, with 7 bases spanning the gap. The CDR3 loop spans 12 amino acids. Germline V gene sequence: CDR1 SEHNR, CDR2 FQNEAQ (reference sequence). The CDR3 reads CASSLDFRKLFF. Written as DNA, the CDR3 is TGTGCCAGCAGCTTAGATTTCCGAAAACTGTTTTTT. The full variable domain, completed using reference TRBV7-9 and TRBJ1-4, is DTGVSQNPRHKITKRGQNVTFRCDPISEHNRLYWYRQTLGQGPEFLTYFQNEAQLEKSRLLSDRFSAERPKGSFSTLEIQRTEQGDSAMYLCASSLDFRKLFFGSGTQLSVL.

The chain has TRBV2 and TRBJ2-1; 11 nucleotides align to TRBD2. The CDR3 runs to 15 residues. Germline V lookup: CDR1 SNHLY, CDR2 FYNNEI. V dropped 10 bases and J dropped 0; count of bases not matched to a gene: 5. In DNA form, the CDR3 reads TGTGCCACCGCGACTAGCGGGATCTCCTACAATGAGCAGTTCTTC. It translates to CATATSGISYNEQFF.

In DNA form, the CDR3 reads TGCGCCAGCAGCCAACTTCACCTAGCGGGAGGGATATACGAGCAGTACTTC. It is translated as CASSQLHLAGGIYEQYF. V usage is TRBV4-1 and J usage is TRBJ2-7; 12 bases line up with TRBD2. The CDR3 is 17 amino acids. V lost 2 bases and J lost 4; bases outside the gene matches: 9. Germline values: CDR1 MGHRA, CDR2 YSYEKL.

The V call is TRBV7-6, the J call TRBJ2-2; D is ambiguous. This CDR3 is built from 16 residues. CDR1 SGHVS and CDR2 FNYEAQ come from the germline V gene. V was pared by 3 bases and J by 4 bases, with 15 bases between. The CDR3 spells CASSLGSMFSTGELFF. DNA for the CDR3: TGTGCCAGCAGCTTGGGCAGTATGTTCTCCACCGGGGAGCTGTTTTTT.

This clonotype was observed a few times. The chain employs TRBV28 and TRBJ2-2, with no clear D. CDR1 is MDHEN and CDR2 is SYDVKM in the germline V gene. Trimming removed 5 bases at V and 1 base at J, with 11 bases between. The CDR3 is 15 residues long. The CDR3 here is CASSPPRQNTGELFF. CDR3 DNA sequence: TGTGCCAGCAGTCCCCCGCGGCAGAACACCGGGGAGCTGTTTTTT.

This clonotype was detected only a few times. The CDR3 is CASSPSQGATEAFF. The CDR3 bases are TGTGCCAGCAGTCCCTCACAGGGGGCCACTGAAGCTTTCTTT. The rearrangement uses TRBV3-1 and TRBJ1-1; 9 bases map to TRBD1. Germline loops: CDR1 LGHDT, CDR2 YNNKEL (reference sequence). V lost 6 bases and J lost 4; bases outside the gene matches: 6. The CDR3 spans 14 residues.

This clonotype was seen a handful of times. The rearrangement joins TRBV27 to TRBJ2-7; 8 positions match TRBD2. V dropped 0 bases and J dropped 2; count of bases not matched to a gene: 3. CDR1 and CDR2 (germline): MNHEY, SMNVEV (reference sequence). The CDR3 has 15 amino acids. This chain's CDR3 is CASSLSSGRAYEQYF. Written as DNA, the CDR3 is TGTGCCAGCAGTTTATCAAGCGGGAGAGCCTACGAGCAGTACTTC.

The rearrangement uses TRBV19 and TRBJ2-6; TRBD2 is a possible D gene (5 bases). The germline gives CDR1 LNHDA, CDR2 SQIVND (reference sequence). Trimming took 6 bases from V and 0 from J, leaving 9 bases between them. The CDR3 covers 15 residues. In DNA, the CDR3 is TGTGCCAGTAGGGCAGGAGGCTCTGGGGCCAACGTCCTGACTTTC. This translates into CASRAGGSGANVLTF.

This clonotype was counted between two and nine times. This chain joins TRBV20-1 and TRBJ1-5; D is undetermined. The CDR3 runs to 16 residues. Germline V gene data show CDR1 as DFQATT and CDR2 as SNEGSKA (reference sequence). V lost 4 bases to trimming and J lost 0 bases, with 16 bases between them. DNA of the CDR3: TGCAGTGCTATGCGGGTCAAGGGTAATAGCAATCAGCCCCAGCATTTT. It specifies CSAMRVKGNSNQPQHF.

The CDR3 coding sequence is TGTGCCAGCAGTTTAAGTGGGGGGTCTCGGGCCAACGTCCTGACTTTC. Translating it yields CASSLSGGSRANVLTF. The rearrangement uses TRBV28 and TRBJ2-6, with D possibly TRBD2 on 6 matching bases. This CDR3 contains 16 residues. Germline V gene sequence: CDR1 MDHEN, CDR2 SYDVKM. V was trimmed by 2 bases and J by 5 bases, leaving 13 bases between them.

V and J are TRBV20-1 and TRBJ1-5; D is ambiguous. The CDR3 is made up of 15 amino acids. Per germline, CDR1 DFQATT and CDR2 SNEGSKA (reference sequence). Trimming took off 3 bases at V and 0 bases at J, with 12 bases between the two ends. CDR3 in amino acids: CSASLDVASNQPQHF. The CDR3, as DNA: TGCAGTGCTAGTCTAGACGTCGCTAGCAATCAGCCCCAGCATTTT.

The rearrangement uses TRBV12-3 or TRBV12-4 and TRBJ1-1; D unclear. Trimming removed 6 bases at V and 1 base at J, with 9 bases between. There are 13 residues in the CDR3. In nucleotides, the CDR3 is TGTGCCAGCAGCCCACGTCCGAACACTGAAGCTTTCTTT. It specifies CASSPRPNTEAFF.

About this clonotype itself: An end of the junction does not agree with germline; a read error may underlie this. This chain joins TRBV29-1 and TRBJ2-3, with 7 nucleotides matching TRBD2. This CDR3 region has 12 residues. Germline loops: CDR1 SQVTM, CDR2 ANQGSEA. Here the CDR3 reads CSVVTSIDTQYF. The DNA of the CDR3 is TGCAGCGTTGTGACTAGCATAGATACGCAGTATTTT.

This clonotype was counted between two and nine times. The chain carries TRBV3-1 and TRBJ2-1; D is perhaps TRBD2 (5 bases). This CDR3 is 14 amino acids long. Germline CDR1 is LGHDT and CDR2 is YNNKEL (reference sequence). V shed 2 bases and J shed 1 base, with 6 bases lying between them. The CDR3 DNA reads as TGTGCCAGCAGCCAACCGGGGTCCTACAATGAGCAGTTCTTC. It translates to CASSQPGSYNEQFF.

This chain uses TRBV29-1 with TRBJ2-1, with 7 bases identical to TRBD2. Germline V gene data show CDR1 as SQVTM and CDR2 as ANQGSEA. CDR3 size: 14 residues. J was trimmed by 9 bases and V by 3 bases; bases with no gene match: 11. The CDR3 coding sequence is TGCAGCGTTGATGTTGGCGGGAGAGGTATTGAGCAGTTCTTC. Amino acids: CSVDVGGRGIEQFF.

This chain links TRBV15 with TRBJ2-3, with unresolved D. This CDR3 has 14 residues. Per germline, CDR1 LNHNV and CDR2 YYDKDF (reference sequence). V lost 0 bases, J lost 4 bases, and 8 bases lay in between. The CDR3 bases are TGTGCCACCAGCAGAGATCGGGCGGCAGATACGCAGTATTTT. It encodes CATSRDRAADTQYF.

The chain employs TRBV20-1 and TRBJ2-1; the match to TRBD2 covers 8 bases. Germline CDR1 is DFQATT and CDR2 is SNEGSKA (reference sequence). The CDR3 spans 16 residues. The ends lost 0 bases at V and 8 bases at J; junction bases unmatched: 12. In nucleotides, the CDR3 is TGCAGTGCTAGAGATAACCTAGCGGGTCATGGGGATGAGCAGTTCTTC. This encodes CSARDNLAGHGDEQFF.

This clonotype appeared a few times. Compared with germline, one end of the junction differs, possibly owing to a read error. J is TRBJ1-2 and V is TRBV12-3 or TRBV12-4; the D gene is possibly TRBD1 (5 bases). The CDR3 consists of 15 residues. The CDR3 DNA reads TGTGCCAGCAGGTCGTGGCGGGGGATCGACTATGGCTACAACTTC. It codes for CASRSWRGIDYGYNF.

The genes are TRBV5-6 and TRBJ1-5, with D unresolved. V dropped 0 bases and J dropped 0 bases, with 10 bases sitting between them. CDR1 is SGHDT and CDR2 is YYEEEE in the germline V gene. The CDR3 has 16 residues. CDR3 bases: TGTGCCAGCAGCTTGGGCGGGCCGAATAGCAATCAGCCCCAGCATTTT. Its translation is CASSLGGPNSNQPQHF.

This clonotype was seen a few times. The chain has TRBV10-3 and TRBJ2-6; 13 bases line up with TRBD2. Per germline, CDR1 ENHRY and CDR2 SYGVKD. V lost 4 bases, J lost 4 bases, and 13 bases stayed unmatched. The CDR3 covers 20 residues. The CDR3, as DNA: TGTGCCATCAGTGTTCTTGGGACTAGCGGGACGTTGGGGGGGGCCAACGTCCTGACTTTC. The encoded protein is CAISVLGTSGTLGGANVLTF.

This clonotype was seen a handful of times. The chain recombines TRBV7-2 with TRBJ2-3; 12 bases are a match to TRBD2. Unmatched junction bases numbered 8, after V lost 4 bases and J lost 3 bases. Looked up from germline, CDR1 is SGHTA and CDR2 is FQGNSA. The CDR3 totals 17 residues. The CDR3 DNA follows: TGTGCCAGCAGCTCCCCTAGCGGGAGGGGGGGGACAGATACGCAGTATTTT. Its translation is CASSSPSGRGGTDTQYF.

This chain links TRBV5-1 with TRBJ2-4; D is possibly TRBD1 (6 bases). V was pared by 4 bases and J by 0 bases, with 11 bases between. CDR3 size: 15 residues. Germline V gene data show CDR1 as SGHRS and CDR2 as YFSETQ. CDR3 in DNA: TGCGCCAGCAGCACAGGACAGCTAGCCAAAAACATTCAGTACTTC. It codes for CASSTGQLAKNIQYF.

V and J are TRBV6-5 and TRBJ1-1; D unresolved. Germline-derived CDR1 and CDR2 are MNHEY and SVGAGI. The CDR3 length is 13 residues. With 0 bases removed from V and 0 bases from J, the gap between germline ends came to 2 bases. The CDR3 DNA follows: TGTGCCAGCAGTTACTCTTTGAACACTGAAGCTTTCTTT. This codes for CASSYSLNTEAFF.

V and J are TRBV6-6 and TRBJ2-7, with 10 bases aligning to TRBD1. The ends lost 4 bases at V and 2 bases at J; junction bases unmatched: 8. CDR1 is MNHNY and CDR2 is SVGAGI in the germline V gene (reference sequence). The CDR3 is 16 residues long. The CDR3 DNA reads as TGTGCCAGCAGTTCACCGGGACAGGGGAGCACCTACGAGCAGTACTTC. This encodes CASSSPGQGSTYEQYF.